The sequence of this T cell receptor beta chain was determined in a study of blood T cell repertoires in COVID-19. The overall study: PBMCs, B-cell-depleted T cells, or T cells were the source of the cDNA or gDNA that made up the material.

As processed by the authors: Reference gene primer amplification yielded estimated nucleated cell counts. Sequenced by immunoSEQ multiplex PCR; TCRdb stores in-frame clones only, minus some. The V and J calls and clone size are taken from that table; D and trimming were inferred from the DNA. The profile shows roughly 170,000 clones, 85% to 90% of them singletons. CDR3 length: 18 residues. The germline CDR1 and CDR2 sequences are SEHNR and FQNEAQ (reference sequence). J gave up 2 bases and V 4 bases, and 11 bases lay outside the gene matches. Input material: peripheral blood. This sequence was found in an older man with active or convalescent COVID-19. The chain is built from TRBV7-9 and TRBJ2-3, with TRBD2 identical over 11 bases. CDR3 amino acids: CASSSSPGLAALTDTQYF. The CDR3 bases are TGTGCCAGCAGCTCCTCGCCGGGACTAGCGGCTCTCACAGATACGCAGTATTTT.